The source of this T cell receptor beta chain is a study of shared clonotypes between healthy human individuals. The germline gives CDR1 GTSNPN, CDR2 SVGIG (reference sequence). Trimming shortened V by 3 bases and J by 3 bases, and 8 bases separated the two germline ends. This CDR3 is built from 12 residues. Study findings and constraints: The generation probabilities recorded for non-shared clonotypes fell below those of clonotypes shared by all four donors.

Authors' methods: Without quality scores, immunoSEQ junctional reads could not be filtered like full-length reads. Profiling relied on immunoSEQ multiplex PCR, and the TCRdb table lists in-frame clones only, not all of them. The V and J calls and clone size were taken over from that table, and D and trimming were inferred from the DNA. The table includes around 1.6 million clones, about 98% detected once. A remark on this clone: The target antigen is unknown. The sample contains more than one DNA sequence encoding this CDR3.

Healthy adults negative for HIV, lacking recent acute infections or vaccinations, served as donors. The sequenced sample was naive CD4+ T cells sorted from blood. As for subset: CD45RA+ positively selected. This rearrangement joins TRBV30 to TRBJ1-2; TRBD1 might be the D (5 bases). This receptor was taken from a man aged 25-40 years in good health. CDR3 residues: CAWRGADYGYTF. The CDR3 DNA reads as TGTGCCTGGAGAGGGGCAGACTATGGCTACACCTTC. The variable domain in full, with the rest retrieved from reference TRBV30 and TRBJ1-2, is SQTIHQWPATLVQPVGSPLSLECTVEGTSNPNLYWYRQAAGRGLQLLFYSVGIGQISSEVPQNLSASRPQDRQFILSSKKLLLSDSGFYLCAWRGADYGYTFGSGTRLTVV.